This TCR beta chain was captured by sequencing in a study of spatial heterogeneity in lung cancer. Concerning this clonotype itself: The antigen is unknown.

Time point of the sample: sample taken at primary tumor resection. Study observations and caveats: Counts of expanded intratumoral alpha and beta TCRs tracked tumor mutation counts.

TCRdb used MiXCR to reprocess the 5' RACE reads, holding one entry per CDR3 protein. The table includes fewer than 6,500 distinct CDR3 sequences, almost 8% detected once. The junction had 6 bases not matched to a gene; V was cut back by 6 bases and J by 3 bases. CDR1 MDHEN and CDR2 SYDVKM come from the germline V gene. The CDR3 covers 15 residues. This chain links TRBV28 with TRBJ2-3; TRBD2 agrees at 10 bases. This specimen was lung tumor tissue, taken at surgery. The TCR was taken from a female donor with early-stage non-small cell lung cancer. The CDR3 region has the DNA TGTGCCAGCAGGTCCACTAGCGGGAAGACAGATACGCAGTATTTT. This encodes CASRSTSGKTDTQYF.